Listed below are T cell receptor beta chains from one sample, sequenced in a study of T cells in Graves' hyperthyroidism and ophthalmopathy. TCRdb called the multiplex PCR reads again in MiXCR, with one record for every CDR3 protein. The sample lists 300,000 to 500,000 distinct CDR3 sequences, around 15% occurring once. The material sequenced was blood. The receptor set was obtained from a man over 45 with Graves' ophthalmopathy. Each CDR3 is given with its conserved first and last residue. Fields, in order: V gene, clone size, J gene, CDR3 protein. Not every row has a clone size; where given, it reads once, few, many or a size class.

v_gene: TRBV5-8
abundance: .
j_gene: TRBJ2-6
CDR3aa: CASASNVLTF

v_gene: TRBV15
abundance: many
j_gene: TRBJ2-5
CDR3aa: CATSRESLGAGGWEETQYF

v_gene: TRBV6-2/TRBV6-3
abundance: .
j_gene: TRBJ2-1
CDR3aa: CASRRDGVNNEQFF

v_gene: TRBV27
abundance: .
j_gene: TRBJ1-6
CDR3aa: CASSSMGQRYNSPLHF

v_gene: TRBV11-3
abundance: many
j_gene: TRBJ2-1
CDR3aa: CASSLAGVFEQFF

v_gene: TRBV29-1
abundance: many
j_gene: TRBJ1-1
CDR3aa: CSARTGNTEAFF

v_gene: TRBV6-2/TRBV6-3
abundance: few
j_gene: TRBJ2-1
CDR3aa: CASSYSLNEQFF

v_gene: TRBV2
abundance: many
j_gene: TRBJ2-7
CDR3aa: CAGNRDRGNEQYF

v_gene: TRBV20-1
abundance: many
j_gene: TRBJ2-7
CDR3aa: CSARPLASSSYEQYF

v_gene: TRBV6-7
abundance: many
j_gene: TRBJ1-2
CDR3aa: CASSVPQGGIGIYGYTF

v_gene: TRBV2
abundance: many
j_gene: TRBJ2-1
CDR3aa: CASSDNEQFF

v_gene: TRBV3-1
abundance: once
j_gene: TRBJ2-2
CDR3aa: CASSQFVGLAGANTGELFF

v_gene: TRBV7-9
abundance: few
j_gene: TRBJ2-1
CDR3aa: CASSLAETRENEQFF